This T cell receptor beta chain was documented in a study of T cells after posttransplantation cyclophosphamide. Sequencing used immunoSEQ multiplex PCR; TCRdb keeps in-frame clones, though not all of them. The sample yields approximately 45,000 clones, 80% to 95% seen once. A remark on this clone: Antigen unknown.

Study outcomes and limitations: TRB clonality was highly associated with recipient CMV seropositivity and reactivation.

This CDR3 contains 17 residues. Germline V gives CDR1 WSHSY, CDR2 SAAADI. The V gene lost 4 bases and the J gene lost 0 bases, with 13 bases spanning the gap. A marrow graft followed busulfan-fludarabine conditioning, with cyclophosphamide on days +3 and +4. This TCR was sampled from a male patient aged 60-69 years who received an allogeneic stem cell transplant from a related donor and was CMV-positive. Some of the T cells might come from the graft donor. This chain connects TRBV10-2 to TRBJ2-6, with a possible D match to TRBD1 (5 bases). The source material was PBMCs, sampled around 63 days after allogeneic stem cell transplant with posttransplant cyclophosphamide. The CDR3 region is CASSVHRDSSGANVLTF. In nucleotides, the CDR3 is TGCGCCAGCAGTGTTCACAGAGACAGCTCTGGGGCCAACGTCCTGACTTTC.